The entry below describes one T cell receptor beta chain. No antigen is known for it. Primers included in the PCR were 60 Vbeta and 13 Jbeta primers. Using immunoSEQ multiplex PCR, the repertoire was profiled, and TCRdb retains in-frame clones only, with some absent. The profile shows about 160,000 clones, under 90% of them singletons. V was shortened by 4 bases and J by 4 bases, with 19 bases between the two germline ends. The CDR3 loop spans 16 amino acids. Germline V gene lookup returns CDR1 MDHEN and CDR2 SYDVKM. The data derive from a study of cytomegalovirus exposure and HLA in healthy donors. The study, taken as a whole, reports: In a later analysis, at a false discovery rate of 0.05, over 15,000 TCR beta sequences were associated with HLA alleles. Immune exposure information comprised only CMV serostatus.

The sample taken for sequencing was PBMCs. V and J are TRBV28 and TRBJ1-1; D is possibly TRBD1 (6 bases). This clonotype originated in a man aged 25 to 40 in good health and CMV-seronegative. The CDR3 nucleotides are TGTGCCAGCAGTTCATACAAAGCAACAGGGACCACTGAAGCTTTCTTT. Protein sequence: CASSSYKATGTTEAFF.